This note documents a single TCR beta chain sequence. From the 5' RACE reads, TCRdb called clonotypes with MiXCR, one entry per CDR3 protein. Altogether 45,000 to 70,000 distinct CDR3 sequences are present, more than 25% being singletons, with the ten largest covering 3% to 4%. CDR3 length: 17 residues. The V gene's germline CDR1 is SGHRS and CDR2 YFSETQ. Trimming at V came to 3 bases and at J to 1 base, leaving 7 bases not matched to a gene. Sequenced input: tumor-infiltrating memory CD4+ T cells sorted from the breast tumor. Subset in this sample: memory CD4+ T cells, CD4+CD45RO+CD25-. The chain couples TRBV5-1 to TRBJ2-3; TRBD2 matches 11 bases. The receptor comes from a female donor with breast cancer. The CDR3 is CASSSLLTSGGTDTQYF. The CDR3 coding sequence is TGCGCCAGCAGCTCACTCCTGACTAGCGGGGGCACAGATACGCAGTATTTT.